This T cell receptor (beta chain) was recovered during a study of T cells in Graves' hyperthyroidism and ophthalmopathy. RNA transcripts gave rise to amplified TCR beta CDR3 regions. HTBI primers were used for first-round RT-PCR of the TCR CDR3. TCRdb re-analysed the multiplex PCR reads in MiXCR, keeping a single row per CDR3 protein. The sample carries fewer than 850,000 distinct CDR3 sequences, around 16% recorded once. The length of the CDR3 is 16 residues. Germline V gene sequence: CDR1 SGHRS, CDR2 YFSETQ. V shed 2 bases and J 3 bases; nucleotides not matched to a gene: 10. This clonotype was detected many times.

The chain carries TRBV5-1 and TRBJ2-5; 7 positions match TRBD2. The sequencing sample was made of blood. This receptor was taken from a man between 45 and 60 years old with Graves' hyperthyroidism. CDR3 region: CASSFLASGGEETQYF. For the CDR3, the DNA is TGCGCCAGCAGCTTTCTGGCTAGCGGAGGGGAAGAGACCCAGTACTTC.